Listed below are T cell receptor beta chains from one sample, sequenced in a study of cytomegalovirus exposure and HLA in healthy donors. Repertoires were generated with immunoSEQ multiplex PCR, while TCRdb's copy carries only in-frame clones and drops some. The table has about 99,000 clones, around three quarters seen once. The source material was PBMCs. The receptors shown here come from a woman between 18 and 29 years old in good health and CMV-seropositive. Both conserved end residues are part of each CDR3. A D gene is named only where the DNA matches it firmly. The size field is filled for only some rows; it gives once, few, many or a size class.

len | abundance | v_gene | d_gene | CDR3aa
17 | . | TRBV18 | TRBD2 | CASSRSGMTGGYNEQFF
16 | few | TRBV6-5 | . | CASSYLRGGEYNEQFF
12 | once | TRBV6-5 | . | CASSYAGYEQYF
14 | . | TRBV5-1 | . | CASSSPGHNYEQYF
15 | . | TRBV7-2 | . | CASSISLASGYEQYF
15 | . | TRBV25-1 | TRBD2 | CASSDWRGVSYEQYF
14 | . | TRBV5-1 | . | CASSTGAMGTEAFF
11 | . | TRBV6-5 | . | CASSWGGEAFF
19 | . | TRBV28 | . | CASSFSGTGRPPGRNEQFF
16 | . | TRBV19 | TRBD1 | CASSTSGTGIVYGYTF
13 | . | TRBV7-2 | . | CASSLTLLHEQYF